This is a list of T cell receptor beta chains from one sample in a study of shared clonotypes between healthy human individuals. TCRdb's copy holds only in-frame clones and misses some; the assay was immunoSEQ multiplex PCR. Of roughly 1,600,000 clones listed, 98% are singletons. Sequencing was done on a sample of naive CD4+ T cells sorted from blood. The receptors were sampled from a man under 40 in good health. The CDR3 runs from the conserved cysteine through the conserved F or W. The D gene is left open where the match is weak. Rows may omit the clone size; those that give it use once, few, many or a size class.

clone_size: .
j_call: TRBJ1-1
v_call: TRBV5-1
d_call: TRBD1
cdr3_aa: CASSLLTGGAGRTEAFF
cdr3_nt: TGCGCCAGCAGCTTACTGACAGGGGGCGCGGGTCGGACTGAAGCTTTCTTT

clone_size: .
j_call: TRBJ2-1
v_call: TRBV9
d_call: .
cdr3_aa: CASSPGGRANEQFF
cdr3_nt: TGTGCCAGCAGCCCAGGAGGGCGTGCCAATGAGCAGTTCTTC

clone_size: .
j_call: TRBJ2-5
v_call: TRBV6-1
d_call: .
cdr3_aa: CASSAFQDRMGQETQYF
cdr3_nt: TGTGCCAGCAGTGCCTTTCAAGACAGAATGGGTCAAGAGACCCAGTACTTC

clone_size: .
j_call: TRBJ1-1
v_call: TRBV18
d_call: .
cdr3_aa: CASSSEVTGTNTEAFF
cdr3_nt: TGTGCCAGCTCATCAGAAGTGACAGGCACGAACACTGAAGCTTTCTTT

clone_size: once
j_call: TRBJ2-3
v_call: TRBV6-5
d_call: .
cdr3_aa: CASSYSSLGGDTQYF
cdr3_nt: TGTGCCAGCAGTTACTCGTCCCTAGGGGGGGATACGCAGTATTTT

clone_size: once
j_call: TRBJ2-7
v_call: TRBV18
d_call: .
cdr3_aa: CASSPLPLREQYF
cdr3_nt: TGTGCCAGCTCACCACTCCCCCTTCGGGAGCAGTACTTC

clone_size: .
j_call: TRBJ2-7
v_call: TRBV5-1
d_call: .
cdr3_aa: CASSVGGGGYEQYF
cdr3_nt: TGCGCCAGCAGCGTAGGCGGTGGGGGATACGAGCAGTACTTC

clone_size: .
j_call: TRBJ2-2
v_call: TRBV9
d_call: .
cdr3_aa: CASSVVAEPLTGELFF
cdr3_nt: TGTGCCAGCAGCGTAGTGGCGGAGCCCCTCACCGGGGAGCTGTTTTTT

clone_size: .
j_call: TRBJ2-3
v_call: TRBV5-1
d_call: TRBD2
cdr3_aa: CASRGLRERGTDTQYF
cdr3_nt: TGCGCCAGCAGGGGACTGCGGGAGAGGGGCACAGATACGCAGTATTTT

clone_size: .
j_call: TRBJ1-1
v_call: TRBV5-4
d_call: TRBD1
cdr3_aa: CASKPGQGITEAFF
cdr3_nt: TGTGCCAGCAAGCCGGGACAGGGGATTACTGAAGCTTTCTTT

clone_size: .
j_call: TRBJ1-2
v_call: TRBV29-1
d_call: TRBD1
cdr3_aa: CSVEAAGQVYGYTF
cdr3_nt: TGCAGCGTTGAGGCCGCTGGACAGGTCTATGGCTACACCTTC

clone_size: .
j_call: TRBJ2-1
v_call: TRBV9
d_call: TRBD2
cdr3_aa: CASSVGAGGGNEQFF
cdr3_nt: TGTGCCAGCAGCGTAGGTGCGGGAGGCGGCAATGAGCAGTTCTTC

clone_size: .
j_call: TRBJ2-2
v_call: TRBV9
d_call: TRBD2
cdr3_aa: CASSGLAGVGELFF
cdr3_nt: TGTGCCAGCAGTGGACTAGCGGGAGTTGGGGAGCTGTTTTTT

clone_size: .
j_call: TRBJ2-1
v_call: TRBV14
d_call: TRBD2
cdr3_aa: CASRSSGRTPAQFF
cdr3_nt: TGTGCCAGCAGGAGCAGCGGGAGGACCCCGGCGCAGTTCTTC

clone_size: .
j_call: TRBJ2-7
v_call: TRBV5-1
d_call: TRBD2
cdr3_aa: CASSLRGLAGGSYEQYF
cdr3_nt: TGCGCCAGCAGCTTGAGGGGACTAGCGGGAGGTTCTTACGAGCAGTACTTC

clone_size: .
j_call: TRBJ2-7
v_call: TRBV2
d_call: TRBD1
cdr3_aa: CASRRTGNSYEQYF
cdr3_nt: TGTGCCAGCAGAAGGACAGGAAACTCCTACGAGCAGTACTTC

clone_size: .
j_call: TRBJ2-3
v_call: TRBV5-6
d_call: .
cdr3_aa: CASSLWGFHTDTQYF
cdr3_nt: TGTGCCAGCAGCTTGTGGGGGTTCCACACAGATACGCAGTATTTT

clone_size: .
j_call: TRBJ2-6
v_call: TRBV9
d_call: TRBD1
cdr3_aa: CASSVGTGGISGANVLTF
cdr3_nt: TGTGCCAGCAGCGTAGGGACAGGGGGGATCTCTGGGGCCAACGTCCTGACTTTC

clone_size: .
j_call: TRBJ2-1
v_call: TRBV5-1
d_call: .
cdr3_aa: CASSLSGASSNEQFF
cdr3_nt: TGCGCCAGCAGCTTGTCGGGGGCCAGTAGCAATGAGCAGTTCTTC

clone_size: .
j_call: TRBJ2-2
v_call: TRBV11-3
d_call: .
cdr3_aa: CASSLGFDGNTGELFF
cdr3_nt: TGTGCCAGCAGCTTAGGGTTTGACGGTAACACCGGGGAGCTGTTTTTT

clone_size: .
j_call: TRBJ2-7
v_call: TRBV4-1
d_call: TRBD1
cdr3_aa: CASSQDIRQRDSPNGQYF
cdr3_nt: TGCGCCAGCAGCCAAGATATTCGACAGAGGGACAGCCCTAATGGGCAGTACTTC

clone_size: .
j_call: TRBJ2-3
v_call: TRBV7-3
d_call: TRBD2
cdr3_aa: CASSSRAGGLVDTQYF
cdr3_nt: TGTGCCAGCAGCTCCCGAGCGGGAGGCCTAGTAGATACGCAGTATTTT

clone_size: .
j_call: TRBJ2-1
v_call: TRBV5-4
d_call: .
cdr3_aa: CASSLLRGGDNEQFF
cdr3_nt: TGTGCCAGCAGCTTGCTACGGGGAGGAGACAATGAGCAGTTCTTC

clone_size: .
j_call: TRBJ1-5
v_call: TRBV7-9
d_call: .
cdr3_aa: CASSLGSPKPQHF
cdr3_nt: TGTGCCAGCAGCTTAGGGTCCCCCAAGCCCCAGCATTTT

clone_size: .
j_call: TRBJ2-7
v_call: TRBV4-1
d_call: TRBD2
cdr3_aa: CASSQDSKTSARSYEQYF
cdr3_nt: TGCGCCAGCAGCCAAGATTCGAAAACTAGCGCCCGTTCCTACGAGCAGTACTTC

clone_size: .
j_call: TRBJ2-6
v_call: TRBV5-1
d_call: .
cdr3_aa: CASRIEQGIGSSGANVLTF
cdr3_nt: TGCGCCAGCAGGATCGAACAGGGTATAGGCAGCTCTGGGGCCAACGTCCTGACTTTC

clone_size: .
j_call: TRBJ2-2
v_call: TRBV5-1
d_call: .
cdr3_aa: CASNLPGQNTGELFF
cdr3_nt: TGCGCCAGCAACCTTCCGGGCCAAAACACCGGGGAGCTGTTTTTT

clone_size: once
j_call: TRBJ2-1
v_call: TRBV4-1
d_call: TRBD2
cdr3_aa: CASSQDPAGRGSEQFF
cdr3_nt: TGCGCCAGCAGCCAAGATCCAGCGGGAAGGGGCAGTGAGCAGTTCTTC

clone_size: once
j_call: TRBJ1-4
v_call: TRBV28
d_call: .
cdr3_aa: CASSLPGWEKLFF
cdr3_nt: TGTGCCAGCAGTTTGCCAGGGTGGGAAAAACTGTTTTTT

clone_size: .
j_call: TRBJ1-2
v_call: TRBV5-4
d_call: TRBD1
cdr3_aa: CASKPGQTYGYTF
cdr3_nt: TGTGCCAGCAAACCGGGACAGACTTATGGCTACACCTTC

clone_size: .
j_call: TRBJ2-7
v_call: TRBV18
d_call: .
cdr3_aa: CASSPSTSRSYEQYF
cdr3_nt: TGTGCCAGCTCACCTTCGACTAGTAGATCCTACGAGCAGTACTTC

clone_size: .
j_call: TRBJ2-7
v_call: TRBV6-1
d_call: TRBD1
cdr3_aa: CASSDRAYEQYF
cdr3_nt: TGTGCCAGCAGCGACAGGGCTTACGAGCAGTACTTC

clone_size: once
j_call: TRBJ2-7
v_call: TRBV5-1
d_call: .
cdr3_aa: CASSLGPLGEQYF
cdr3_nt: TGCGCCAGCAGCTTGGGGCCTCTCGGCGAGCAGTACTTC

clone_size: .
j_call: TRBJ2-3
v_call: TRBV5-4
d_call: TRBD2
cdr3_aa: CASSPDSGRTDTQYF
cdr3_nt: TGTGCCAGCAGCCCAGATAGCGGGAGGACAGATACGCAGTATTTT

clone_size: .
j_call: TRBJ1-5
v_call: TRBV6-6
d_call: .
cdr3_aa: CASRYPGNQPQHF
cdr3_nt: TGTGCCAGCAGGTATCCGGGGAATCAGCCCCAGCATTTT

clone_size: .
j_call: TRBJ2-2
v_call: TRBV9
d_call: TRBD2
cdr3_aa: CASSPRSGLAREGGTGELFF
cdr3_nt: TGTGCCAGCAGCCCGCGGTCCGGACTAGCCCGAGAGGGGGGCACCGGGGAGCTGTTTTTT

clone_size: .
j_call: TRBJ2-5
v_call: TRBV6-5
d_call: .
cdr3_aa: CASSYSWDQETQYF
cdr3_nt: TGTGCCAGCAGTTACTCTTGGGACCAAGAGACCCAGTACTTC

clone_size: .
j_call: TRBJ2-7
v_call: TRBV2
d_call: .
cdr3_aa: CASSPAIYEQYF
cdr3_nt: TGTGCCAGCAGTCCTGCGATCTACGAGCAGTACTTC

clone_size: .
j_call: TRBJ2-3
v_call: TRBV5-1
d_call: .
cdr3_aa: CASSFQGYPDTQYF
cdr3_nt: TGCGCCAGCAGCTTCCAGGGTTATCCAGATACGCAGTATTTT

clone_size: .
j_call: TRBJ1-3
v_call: TRBV2
d_call: .
cdr3_aa: CASRDQRGNTIYF
cdr3_nt: TGTGCCAGCCGGGACCAAAGGGGAAACACCATATATTTT

clone_size: .
j_call: TRBJ1-1
v_call: TRBV18
d_call: .
cdr3_aa: CASSLSLGAPEAFF
cdr3_nt: TGTGCCAGCTCACTATCGCTGGGGGCGCCTGAAGCTTTCTTT

clone_size: .
j_call: TRBJ1-2
v_call: TRBV7-2
d_call: .
cdr3_aa: CASSLGGDRRGYTF
cdr3_nt: TGTGCCAGCAGCTTAGGGGGGGACCGTAGGGGCTACACCTTC

clone_size: .
j_call: TRBJ2-2
v_call: TRBV5-1
d_call: .
cdr3_aa: CASSTTMGNTGELFF
cdr3_nt: TGCGCCAGCAGCACTACTATGGGGAACACCGGGGAGCTGTTTTTT

clone_size: .
j_call: TRBJ2-7
v_call: TRBV19
d_call: TRBD1
cdr3_aa: CASSSGTGPGNRYEQYF
cdr3_nt: TGTGCCAGTAGTTCCGGGACAGGTCCAGGGAATCGTTACGAGCAGTACTTC

clone_size: once
j_call: TRBJ2-2
v_call: TRBV5-1
d_call: .
cdr3_aa: CASSAGQSTGELFF
cdr3_nt: TGCGCCAGCAGCGCGGGTCAGTCCACCGGGGAGCTGTTTTTT

clone_size: .
j_call: TRBJ2-3
v_call: TRBV27
d_call: .
cdr3_aa: CASSFLPGTTDTQYF
cdr3_nt: TGTGCCAGCAGTTTTCTCCCAGGGACAACGGATACGCAGTATTTT

clone_size: .
j_call: TRBJ1-3
v_call: TRBV6-1
d_call: .
cdr3_aa: CASSEAGGSGNTIYF
cdr3_nt: TGTGCCAGCAGTGAAGCGGGTGGGTCTGGAAACACCATATATTTT

clone_size: .
j_call: TRBJ2-1
v_call: TRBV18
d_call: .
cdr3_aa: CASSPEAESSYNEQFF
cdr3_nt: TGTGCCAGCTCACCCGAAGCGGAAAGCTCCTACAATGAGCAGTTCTTC

clone_size: .
j_call: TRBJ2-1
v_call: TRBV6-5
d_call: .
cdr3_aa: CASSYRTGLAQEQFF
cdr3_nt: TGTGCCAGCAGTTACCGTACAGGGCTAGCTCAGGAGCAGTTCTTC

clone_size: .
j_call: TRBJ2-1
v_call: TRBV2
d_call: TRBD2
cdr3_aa: CASSEGAGGNNEQFF
cdr3_nt: TGTGCCAGCAGTGAGGGAGCGGGAGGGAACAATGAGCAGTTCTTC

clone_size: .
j_call: TRBJ2-1
v_call: TRBV6-1
d_call: .
cdr3_aa: CASTYQTAYNEQFF
cdr3_nt: TGTGCCAGCACCTATCAGACAGCTTACAATGAGCAGTTCTTC